The 26 T cell receptor beta chains below come from one sample, sequenced in a study of cytomegalovirus exposure and HLA in healthy donors. It was with 60 Vbeta and 13 Jbeta primers that the PCR ran. Produced via immunoSEQ multiplex PCR; TCRdb's table is partial and in-frame only. This sample has approximately 210,000 clones; over 60% occur once, and the top ten carry 0.85% to 1.4%. Sequencing used PBMCs. The source is a woman aged 40 to 49 in good health and CMV-seronegative.

The chain couples TRBV28 to TRBJ1-5; 9 bases match TRBD1. The CDR3 sequence is 16 residues long. The V and J ends lost 5 bases and 0 bases, in that order; junction bases with no gene match: 5. Germline lookup yields CDR1 MDHEN and CDR2 SYDVKM. The DNA for the CDR3 is TGTGCCAGCAGTACCGGGACAGGGTATAGCAATCAGCCCCAGCATTTT. Amino acids: CASSTGTGYSNQPQHF.

The chain is built from TRBV18 and TRBJ1-2, with D uncertain. Deletions cut 4 bases from V and 1 base from J, with 16 bases between. CDR1 is KGHSH, CDR2 LQKENI, per germline. The CDR3 is 16 amino acids. CDR3 DNA: TGTGCCAGCTCACTACGGGGTCCCTCGAATAACTATGGCTACACCTTC. Its protein product is CASSLRGPSNNYGYTF.

The chain has TRBV20-1 and TRBJ1-2; D is uncertain. The CDR3 spans 11 residues. The V gene's germline CDR1 is DFQATT and CDR2 SNEGSKA (reference sequence). Deletions cut 3 bases from V and 2 bases from J, with 4 bases between. The DNA of the CDR3 is TGCAGTGCTAGTCAGAACTATGGCTACACCTTC. Its translation: CSASQNYGYTF.

This clone was counted between two and nine times. The genes are TRBV5-4 and TRBJ1-2; D gene unclear. The V end was cut by 3 bases, the J end by 5 bases, with 14 bases between. This CDR3 spans 14 amino acids. The V gene's germline CDR1 is SGHNT and CDR2 YYREEE (reference sequence). For the CDR3, the DNA is TGTGCCAGCAGCTCGGACTTCTTGGGGTATGGCTACACCTTC. Amino acids: CASSSDFLGYGYTF.

The CDR3 loop reads CASSLTTGTGAYSYEQYF. In DNA form, the CDR3 reads TGCGCCAGCAGCCTTACTACCGGGACAGGGGCCTACTCCTACGAGCAGTACTTC. The V gene is TRBV4-1, the J gene TRBJ2-7; 10 bases are a match to TRBD1. V shed 4 bases, J shed 0 bases, and the junction held 12 bases outside the gene matches. The germline V gene has CDR1 MGHRA and CDR2 YSYEKL. This CDR3 region has 18 residues.

The chain carries TRBV21-1 and TRBJ2-7; the table calls TRBD2, which could not be checked here. TRBV21-1 is flagged as a pseudogene. The CDR3 has 21 amino acids. The CDR3 here is CASTNEIGGLHFLISSYEQYF. The CDR3 nucleotides are TGTGCCAGCACCAATGAGATCGGCGGGCTCCACTTCTTGATTAGCTCCTACGAGCAGTACTTC.

The chain is built from TRBV5-1 and TRBJ1-3, with D maybe TRBD1 (5 bases). The CDR3 has 15 amino acids. Germline values: CDR1 SGHRS, CDR2 YFSETQ. The ends were cut back, 0 bases at V and 0 bases at J, with 7 bases in the middle. The CDR3 DNA is TGCGCCAGCAGCTTGGGACAGAGCTCTGGAAACACCATATATTTT. Translating gives CASSLGQSSGNTIYF.

This sequence joins TRBV18 and TRBJ1-1, with TRBD1 as a possible D gene (5 bases). Trimming shortened V by 6 bases and J by 4 bases, and 15 bases separated the two germline ends. This CDR3 region has 14 residues. Germline CDR1 reads KGHSH; CDR2 reads LQKENI. The chain's CDR3 is CASSKAWRGTEAFF. The CDR3 DNA reads TGTGCCAGCTCTAAGGCCTGGAGGGGCACTGAAGCTTTCTTT. Complete variable domain (other parts from reference TRBV18 and TRBJ1-1): NAGVMQNPRHLVRRRGQEARLRCSPMKGHSHVYWYRQLPEEGLKFMVYLQKENIIDESGMPKERFSAEFPKEGPSILRIQQVVRGDSAAYFCASSKAWRGTEAFFGQGTRLTVV.

The rearrangement links TRBV5-6 to TRBJ2-5; 15 bases match TRBD2. With V trimmed by 4 bases and J by 5 bases, 9 bases remained unmatched. There are 17 residues in the CDR3. Germline V gene data show CDR1 as SGHDT and CDR2 as YYEEEE. CDR3 DNA sequence: TGTGCCAGCAGCCATGGACTAGCGGGAGGGCCTCTCGAGACCCAGTACTTC. As protein: CASSHGLAGGPLETQYF. Together with reference TRBV5-6 and TRBJ2-5, the CDR3 gives the full variable domain: DAGVTQSPTHLIKTRGQQVTLRCSPKSGHDTVSWYQQALGQGPQFIFQYYEEEERQRGNFPDRFSGHQFPNYSSELNVNALLLGDSALYLCASSHGLAGGPLETQYFGPGTRLLVL.

V usage is TRBV2 and J usage is TRBJ1-6, with D possibly being TRBD1 (6 bases). The V end lost 3 bases, the J end lost 10 bases, and 19 bases lay between the germline ends. The CDR3 sequence is 16 residues long. Germline loops: CDR1 SNHLY, CDR2 FYNNEI. In nucleotides, the CDR3 is TGTGCCAGCAGTGAGTCGTCAGGGGCCCTTCGCTCACCCCTCCACTTT. This translates into CASSESSGALRSPLHF. The variable domain in full, completed from reference TRBV2 and TRBJ1-6, reads EPEVTQTPSHQVTQMGQEVILRCVPISNHLYFYWYRQILGQKVEFLVSFYNNEISEKSEIFDDQFSVERPDGSNFTLKIRSTKLEDSAMYFCASSESSGALRSPLHFGNGTRLTVT.

In DNA, the CDR3 is TGTGCCAGCAGCGTACTCGCGCAGGGGGCCACTGAAGCTTTCTTT. Encoded protein: CASSVLAQGATEAFF. The chain has TRBV9 and TRBJ1-1; 8 nucleotides agree with TRBD1. The V segment lost 1 base and the J segment 4 bases; nucleotides outside the gene matches: 6. The CDR3 has 15 amino acids. The germline V gene has CDR1 SGDLS and CDR2 YYNGEE.

The chain couples TRBV7-8 to TRBJ1-1; TRBD1 matches 9 bases. CDR3 length: 13 amino acids. V dropped 2 bases and J dropped 7; count of bases not matched to a gene: 2. Germline assignment: CDR1 SGHVS and CDR2 FQNEAQ. The CDR3 here is CASSLKTGGEAFF. The CDR3, as DNA: TGTGCCAGCAGCTTAAAGACAGGGGGTGAAGCTTTCTTT.

The chain has TRBV27 and TRBJ2-2, with TRBD1 identical over 8 bases. This CDR3 comprises 13 residues. Per germline, CDR1 MNHEY and CDR2 SMNVEV (reference sequence). Germline trimming cut 5 bases from V and 5 bases from J; bases unmatched to any gene: 1. The CDR3, as DNA: TGTGCCAGCAGTACAGGGGGTACCGGGGAGCTGTTTTTT. Translated: CASSTGGTGELFF.

The chain combines TRBV15 with TRBJ1-2, with D possibly being TRBD1 (5 bases). The ends were cut back, 0 bases at V and 5 bases at J, with 16 bases in the middle. CDR3 length equals 16 residues. Per the germline V gene, CDR1 is LNHNV and CDR2 is YYDKDF (reference sequence). The CDR3 coding sequence is TGTGCCACCAGCAGAGATAGTCAGACAGCCAGATATGGCTACACCTTC. It yields the protein CATSRDSQTARYGYTF.

The rearrangement joins TRBV11-1 to TRBJ1-1; D ambiguous. V shed 5 bases and J shed 7 bases, with 11 bases lying between them. The germline gives CDR1 SGHAT, CDR2 FQDESV (reference sequence). CDR3 length: 12 residues. Here the CDR3 reads CASSPLGDEAFF. The CDR3 DNA reads as TGTGCCAGCAGCCCCCTCGGGGATGAAGCTTTCTTT.

This chain links TRBV5-1 with TRBJ2-3; D is undetermined. V was shortened by 0 bases and J by 4 bases, with 3 bases between the two germline ends. Germline-derived CDR1 and CDR2 are SGHRS and YFSETQ. The CDR3 extends over 12 amino acids. CDR3 in DNA: TGCGCCAGCAGCTTGGCGTCAGATACGCAGTATTTT. Its translation: CASSLASDTQYF.

This clone was picked up a small number of times. CDR3 nucleotides: TGTGCCAGCAGCCCGGGGGTTGGCTCTGGGGCCAACGTCCTGACTTTC. It specifies CASSPGVGSGANVLTF. The rearrangement links TRBV7-3 to TRBJ2-6, with D possibly matching TRBD2 (6 bases). Trimming took off 5 bases at V and 0 bases at J, with 11 bases between the two ends. The CDR3 sequence is 16 residues long. Germline V gene data show CDR1 as SGHTA and CDR2 as FQGTGA. Variable domain in full (rest from reference TRBV7-3 and TRBJ2-6): GAGVSQTPSNKVTEKGKYVELRCDPISGHTALYWYRQSLGQGPEFLIYFQGTGAADDSGLPNDRFFAVRPEGSVSTLKIQRTERGDSAVYLCASSPGVGSGANVLTFGAGSRLTVL.

The rearrangement joins TRBV2 to TRBJ1-1, with D hard to call. The germline V gene has CDR1 SNHLY and CDR2 FYNNEI. The length of the CDR3 is 15 residues. Deletions cut 0 bases from V and 0 bases from J, with 8 bases between. This chain's CDR3 is CASSEAARLNTEAFF. CDR3 DNA: TGTGCCAGCAGTGAAGCGGCTAGGTTGAACACTGAAGCTTTCTTT.

This chain uses TRBV6-1 with TRBJ2-2, with D possibly being TRBD1 (5 bases). CDR1 MNHNS and CDR2 SASEGT come from the germline V gene. This CDR3 contains 13 residues. Trimming cost V 3 bases and J 6 bases, with 8 bases left between them. CDR3 region: CASSEVGAGELFF. The CDR3, as DNA: TGTGCCAGCAGTGAGGTAGGGGCCGGGGAGCTGTTTTTT.

The chain links TRBV4-3 to TRBJ2-1; D is perhaps TRBD2 (6 bases). CDR1 and CDR2 (germline): LGHNA, YSLEER. The CDR3 has 19 residues. Trimming took 3 bases from V and 4 from J, leaving 25 bases between them. The CDR3 nucleotides are TGCGCCAGCAGCCACGATACTAGGACTACCCAAGCGAAGTACAATGAGCAGTTCTTC. Protein sequence: CASSHDTRTTQAKYNEQFF.

The chain has TRBV7-2 and TRBJ1-1; TRBD1 aligns across 7 bases. Trimming at V came to 1 base and at J to 4 bases, leaving 6 bases not matched to a gene. Looked up from germline, CDR1 is SGHTA and CDR2 is FQGNSA. The CDR3 is made up of 15 amino acids. The CDR3 nucleotides are TGTGCCAGCAGCTTAGAGGGGACAGTCGGCACTGAAGCTTTCTTT. It encodes CASSLEGTVGTEAFF.

V usage is TRBV19 and J usage is TRBJ2-1; no definite D call. This CDR3 comprises 12 residues. Trimming removed 2 bases at V and 6 bases at J, with 5 bases between. Germline CDR1 and CDR2: LNHDA and SQIVND (reference sequence). The CDR3 region is CASSITGNEQFF. For the CDR3, the DNA is TGTGCCAGTAGTATAACGGGCAATGAGCAGTTCTTC.

Concerning this clone itself: This sample includes further DNA sequences coding for the same CDR3. The chain's CDR3 is CASSGTGGLETQYF. DNA for the CDR3: TGTGCCAGCAGCGGAACAGGGGGTTTAGAGACCCAGTACTTC. The rearrangement joins TRBV9 to TRBJ2-5, with 8 bases aligning to TRBD1. Germline V lookup: CDR1 SGDLS, CDR2 YYNGEE. The CDR3 covers 14 residues. V lost 3 bases, J lost 4 bases, and 5 bases stayed unmatched. The whole variable domain, remainder taken from reference TRBV9 and TRBJ2-5, is DSGVTQTPKHLITATGQRVTLRCSPRSGDLSVYWYQQSLDQGLQFLIQYYNGEERAKGNILERFSAQQFPDLHSELNLSSLELGDSALYFCASSGTGGLETQYFGPGTRLLVL.

The gene calls are TRBV27 and TRBJ1-2, with a tentative D call TRBD1 (5 bases). There are 14 residues in the CDR3. Germline assignment: CDR1 MNHEY and CDR2 SMNVEV (reference sequence). The germline V and J ends were trimmed by 8 bases and 2 bases, with 15 bases remaining between them. CDR3 bases: TGTGCCAGCGGCTTTGGACAACAGAACTATGGCTACACCTTC. Translation gives CASGFGQQNYGYTF.

The chain has TRBV5-8 and TRBJ2-7, with 8 bases identical to TRBD2. Germline CDR1 SGHTS, CDR2 YDEGEE. This CDR3 has 14 residues. V was clipped by 6 bases and J by 2 bases; unmatched bases: 7. The CDR3 region is CASNRGGQTYEQYF. The CDR3, as DNA: TGTGCCAGCAATCGGGGGGGACAAACCTACGAGCAGTACTTC.

The chain recombines TRBV2 with TRBJ2-7; TRBD2 aligns across 12 bases. Germline lookup yields CDR1 SNHLY and CDR2 FYNNEI. This CDR3 is 18 amino acids long. V lost 6 bases and J lost 4; bases outside the gene matches: 16. CDR3 region: CASSGTGASGRAGYEQYF. DNA of the CDR3: TGTGCCAGCAGCGGGACAGGAGCTAGCGGGAGGGCCGGGTACGAGCAGTACTTC.